This T cell receptor (beta chain) is drawn from a study of shared clonotypes between healthy human individuals. Notes on the study in general: Clonotype sharing among donors, it was expected, would be affected by sequencing depth.

A remark on this clone: Its specificity is unknown.

Looked up from germline, CDR1 is SNHLY and CDR2 is FYNNEI. The junction had 13 bases not matched to a gene; V was cut back by 6 bases and J by 7 bases. The CDR3 loop spans 17 amino acids. TCRdb's table, derived via immunoSEQ multiplex PCR, lists solely in-frame clones and lacks some. The repertoire holds approximately 470,000 clones, with about 72% as singletons. The receptor was derived from a woman aged 40-49 years in good health. Some clones in this sample may be carry-over from other donors' samples. This chain connects TRBV2 to TRBJ2-1; TRBD2 matches at 12 bases. The sample taken for sequencing was PBMCs. In DNA, the CDR3 is TGTGCCAGCAGCCATCGGACTAGCGGGACGTTAGGGAATGAGCAGTTCTTC. Amino acid sequence: CASSHRTSGTLGNEQFF. The variable domain in full, completed from reference TRBV2 and TRBJ2-1, reads EPEVTQTPSHQVTQMGQEVILRCVPISNHLYFYWYRQILGQKVEFLVSFYNNEISEKSEIFDDQFSVERPDGSNFTLKIRSTKLEDSAMYFCASSHRTSGTLGNEQFFGPGTRLTVL.